Below are 24 T cell receptor beta chains sequenced from a single sample in a study of T cell changes during pregnancy in multiple sclerosis. The method was immunoSEQ multiplex PCR; TCRdb's version includes in-frame clones alone and lacks a portion of them. The sample consists of approximately 44,000 clones, roughly 90% of them appearing once. Sequencing used CD4+ T cells from peripheral blood mononuclear cells, obtained in the third trimester of pregnancy. All receptors come from a female donor with multiple sclerosis, enrolled in a pregnancy study.

The chain employs TRBV5-5 and TRBJ1-2; D possibly corresponds to TRBD1 (6 bases). The V end lost 4 bases, the J end lost 6 bases, and 16 bases lay between the germline ends. In germline, CDR1 is SGHKS, CDR2 YYEKEE (reference sequence). CDR3 length: 14 residues. CDR3 in amino acids: CASSAAGVRHGYTF. CDR3 DNA: TGTGCCAGCAGCGCCGCAGGGGTCCGGCATGGCTACACCTTC.

The DNA of the CDR3 is TGTGCCAGCAGCGCGTGGGACAGGGACGAAAAACTGTTTTTT. This encodes CASSAWDRDEKLFF. This chain uses TRBV9 with TRBJ1-4, with TRBD1 matching over 9 bases. The CDR3 covers 14 residues. Germline CDR1 is SGDLS and CDR2 is YYNGEE. With V trimmed by 3 bases and J by 8 bases, 5 bases remained unmatched.

This sequence joins TRBV19 and TRBJ1-1; D is unresolved. V was cut by 7 bases and J by 1 base, with 10 bases left in between. The germline gives CDR1 LNHDA, CDR2 SQIVND (reference sequence). The CDR3 is 13 amino acids. CDR3 coding DNA: TGTGCCAGTACCTCGAGACAGAACACTGAAGCTTTCTTT. It yields the protein CASTSRQNTEAFF.

This sequence joins TRBV2 and TRBJ2-5; tentative D call: TRBD2 (6 bases). CDR1 is SNHLY and CDR2 is FYNNEI in the germline V gene. The CDR3 is made up of 14 amino acids. With 6 bases removed from V and 10 bases from J, the gap between germline ends came to 21 bases. The CDR3: CASRSQGVGGYQYF. In nucleotides, the CDR3 is TGTGCCAGCAGATCCCAAGGCGTGGGGGGTTACCAGTACTTC.

This clone was counted once. The chain employs TRBV19 and TRBJ1-1, with TRBD1 matching over 9 bases. CDR1 and CDR2 from the germline V gene are LNHDA and SQIVND (reference sequence). V shed 4 bases, J shed 2 bases, and the junction held 5 bases outside the gene matches. The CDR3 covers 15 residues. CDR3 sequence (DNA): TGTGCCAGTAGTACTCCGGGACAGGGAAACACTGAAGCTTTCTTT. It translates to CASSTPGQGNTEAFF.

The V and J genes are TRBV5-1 and TRBJ1-1; tentatively, D is TRBD1 (6 bases). The CDR3 length is 16 residues. V was pared by 3 bases and J by 1 base, with 16 bases between. Germline assignment: CDR1 SGHRS and CDR2 YFSETQ. CDR3 sequence reads: CASSSLSTGSNTEAFF. CDR3 DNA: TGCGCCAGCAGCTCCTTGTCAACAGGGTCGAACACTGAAGCTTTCTTT.

The gene calls are TRBV2 and TRBJ1-6, with D maybe TRBD1 (6 bases). Looked up from germline, CDR1 is SNHLY and CDR2 is FYNNEI. With 5 bases removed from V and 7 bases from J, the gap between germline ends came to 15 bases. This CDR3 spans 15 amino acids. The CDR3 loop is CASSPGGARNSPLHF. CDR3 coding DNA: TGTGCCAGCAGTCCCGGGGGGGCTAGGAATTCACCCCTCCACTTT.

This rearrangement joins TRBV11-3 to TRBJ1-4; 7 positions agree with TRBD1. V shed 4 bases and J 3 bases; nucleotides not matched to a gene: 2. CDR3 length equals 14 residues. Germline loops: CDR1 SGHNT, CDR2 YENEEA. CDR3 DNA: TGTGCCAGCAGCTCAGGGGGACCTAATGAAAAACTGTTTTTT. Translation gives CASSSGGPNEKLFF.

This rearrangement joins TRBV11-2 to TRBJ1-4; TRBD1 matches at 10 bases. Germline V gene sequence: CDR1 SGHAT, CDR2 FQNNGV. The CDR3 length is 15 residues. V was pared by 5 bases and J by 7 bases, with 7 bases of the junction left unmatched. The CDR3, as DNA: TGTGCCAGCAGCCCTCGGACAGGGGGTGGTGAAAAACTGTTTTTT. Residues: CASSPRTGGGEKLFF. Combining the CDR3 with reference TRBV11-2 and TRBJ1-4 gives the whole variable domain EAGVAQSPRYKIIEKRQSVAFWCNPISGHATLYWYQQILGQGPKLLIQFQNNGVVDDSQLPKDRFSAERLKGVDSTLKIQPAKLEDSAVYLCASSPRTGGGEKLFFGSGTQLSVL.

The count of this clone is one. The J gene is TRBJ2-5, the V gene TRBV19; 9 nucleotides align to TRBD2. J lost 7 bases, V lost 5 bases, and 14 bases had no gene match. Germline loops: CDR1 LNHDA, CDR2 SQIVND (reference sequence). There are 16 residues in the CDR3. CDR3 nucleotides: TGTGCCAGTAGTTGGGGGGGTGCTAGCGGGACCCGGACCCAGTACTTC. Its protein is CASSWGGASGTRTQYF.

This rearrangement joins TRBV10-3 to TRBJ2-5, with a possible D match to TRBD1 (6 bases). The CDR3 length is 15 residues. V dropped 3 bases and J dropped 1 base, with 12 bases sitting between them. The germline CDR1 and CDR2 sequences are ENHRY and SYGVKD. CDR3 sequence: CAISDPQGTQETQYF. CDR3 DNA: TGTGCCATCAGTGATCCACAGGGTACCCAAGAGACCCAGTACTTC.

V is TRBV5-4 and J is TRBJ2-1, with TRBD2 matching 11 bases. The germline V gene has CDR1 SGHNT and CDR2 YYREEE (reference sequence). The trim removed 1 base at V and 5 bases at J, leaving 5 bases unmatched. The CDR3 contains 16 residues. CDR3 in DNA: TGTGCCAGCAGCTTGTGGAGACTAGCGGGAAACAATGAGCAGTTCTTC. It translates to CASSLWRLAGNNEQFF.

The rearrangement links TRBV4-1 to TRBJ2-2; TRBD1 is a possible D gene (6 bases). Trimming left V 4 bases short and J 5 bases short, with 17 bases between. The CDR3 consists of 16 residues. The germline gives CDR1 MGHRA, CDR2 YSYEKL. CDR3 sequence reads: CASSLPRTARTGELFF. DNA of the CDR3: TGCGCCAGCAGCCTACCCCGGACAGCGAGGACCGGGGAGCTGTTTTTT.

CDR3 in amino acids: CASSLDRAGMEFF. The CDR3 coding sequence is TGTGCCAGCAGCTTAGATAGGGCGGGGATGGAGTTCTTC. The chain joins TRBV11-2 to TRBJ2-1; tentatively, D is TRBD2 (6 bases). The germline V and J ends were trimmed by 0 bases and 14 bases, with 14 bases remaining between them. The CDR3 is 13 amino acids. Per the germline V gene, CDR1 is SGHAT and CDR2 is FQNNGV.

The chain links TRBV7-2 to TRBJ2-3; possibly TRBD2 for D (7 bases). The V end lost 0 bases, the J end lost 3 bases, and 13 bases lay between the germline ends. Germline V gene data show CDR1 as SGHTA and CDR2 as FQGNSA. The CDR3 contains 16 residues. The CDR3 coding sequence is TGTGCCAGCAGCTTAGCGGGGGCGGGAGTGACAGATACGCAGTATTTT. This codes for CASSLAGAGVTDTQYF. Full variable domain (remainder filled in from reference TRBV7-2 and TRBJ2-3): GAGVSQSPSNKVTEKGKDVELRCDPISGHTALYWYRQSLGQGLEFLIYFQGNSAPDKSGLPSDRFSAERTGGSVSTLTIQRTQQEDSAVYLCASSLAGAGVTDTQYFGPGTRLTVL.

This clone was counted a single time. The chain uses TRBV28 and TRBJ1-1; no definite D call. Germline loops: CDR1 MDHEN, CDR2 SYDVKM. CDR3 length equals 14 residues. The V and J ends lost 1 base and 2 bases respectively, with 8 bases between them. CDR3 protein: CASSLLGVNTEAFF. Written as DNA, the CDR3 is TGTGCCAGCAGTTTATTGGGAGTAAACACTGAAGCTTTCTTT.

The V gene is TRBV11-2, the J gene TRBJ2-1, with a possible D match to TRBD2 (6 bases). The CDR3 totals 14 residues. The germline V gene has CDR1 SGHAT and CDR2 FQNNGV. Trimming took off 4 bases at V and 7 bases at J, with 14 bases between the two ends. The CDR3 DNA follows: TGTGCCAGCAGCTCGACGGGAGTTACGAATGAGCAGTTCTTC. Its translation: CASSSTGVTNEQFF.

The chain uses TRBV7-6 and TRBJ1-2; the match to TRBD1 covers 8 bases. Germline-derived CDR1 and CDR2 are SGHVS and FNYEAQ. The ends lost 5 bases at V and 2 bases at J; junction bases unmatched: 4. The CDR3 runs 14 residues. For the CDR3, the DNA is TGTGCCAGCAGCCAACGACAGGGGAACTATGGCTACACCTTC. Protein sequence: CASSQRQGNYGYTF.

This clone was detected only once. This chain connects TRBV9 to TRBJ2-6, with a tentative D call TRBD1 (6 bases). V shed 3 bases and J shed 0 bases, with 7 bases lying between them. Per germline, CDR1 SGDLS and CDR2 YYNGEE. This CDR3 comprises 15 residues. The CDR3 loop is CASSGDTSGANVLTF. The CDR3 nucleotides are TGTGCCAGCAGCGGGGACACCTCTGGGGCCAACGTCCTGACTTTC.

This clone was seen only once. The V gene is TRBV13, the J gene TRBJ2-1; 7 bases map to TRBD1. V shed 5 bases, J shed 9 bases, and the junction held 10 bases outside the gene matches. CDR3 length equals 14 residues. Germline values: CDR1 PRHDT, CDR2 FYEKMQ (reference sequence). The chain's CDR3 is CASSLPRGYAEQFF. The CDR3 region has the DNA TGTGCCAGCAGCCTGCCCAGGGGGTACGCTGAGCAGTTCTTC.

CDR3 nucleotides: TGTGCCAGTAGGAAGCGGGGCCTCTCCTACAATGAGCAGTTCTTC. Its translation: CASRKRGLSYNEQFF. The J gene is TRBJ2-1, the V gene TRBV19, with 7 bases fitting TRBD2. CDR3 length: 15 residues. Germline V gene sequence: CDR1 LNHDA, CDR2 SQIVND (reference sequence). V dropped 6 bases and J dropped 0; count of bases not matched to a gene: 5.

In nucleotides, the CDR3 is TGTGCCAGCAGACCCCCGGGACAGGTGTCCTACACCTTC. This codes for CASRPPGQVSYTF. The rearrangement links TRBV6-6 to TRBJ1-2, with 8 bases lining up with TRBD1. The germline V gene has CDR1 MNHNY and CDR2 SVGAGI (reference sequence). The CDR3 has 13 amino acids. With V trimmed by 6 bases and J by 10 bases, 10 bases remained unmatched.

The chain recombines TRBV6-6 with TRBJ1-1; 8 nucleotides agree with TRBD1. V gave up 7 bases and J gave up 1 base; unmatched junction bases: 5. The CDR3 spans 14 residues. Germline V gene sequence: CDR1 MNHNY, CDR2 SVGAGI (reference sequence). The CDR3 DNA is TGTGCCAGCACCACAGACAGGGGGAACACTGAAGCTTTCTTT. Amino acids: CASTTDRGNTEAFF.

The V and J genes are TRBV9 and TRBJ2-3; D unresolved. In germline, CDR1 is SGDLS, CDR2 YYNGEE. The V end lost 3 bases, the J end lost 2 bases, and 10 bases lay between the germline ends. The CDR3 runs to 14 residues. DNA of the CDR3: TGTGCCAGCAGCGACCCACAACACACAGATACGCAGTATTTT. This encodes CASSDPQHTDTQYF. The entire variable domain, with the rest obtained from reference TRBV9 and TRBJ2-3, is as follows: DSGVTQTPKHLITATGQRVTLRCSPRSGDLSVYWYQQSLDQGLQFLIQYYNGEERAKGNILERFSAQQFPDLHSELNLSSLELGDSALYFCASSDPQHTDTQYFGPGTRLTVL.